This TCR beta chain was recorded in a study of identical twins. Study-wide points: Abundant cord blood beta clonotypes carried fewer insertions; memory repertoires showed none. Zero-insertion analyses might be partly confounded by invariant T cells like MAIT and iNKT.

Template switching added a universal primer binding site, and final cDNA carried unique molecular identifiers. Each CDR3 protein gets one entry after TCRdb re-called the 5' RACE reads with MiXCR. The profile shows about 570,000 distinct CDR3 sequences, 9.6% of them singletons. V was shortened by 5 bases and J by 1 base, with 11 bases between the two germline ends. The CDR3 spans 15 residues. Germline V gives CDR1 SEHNR, CDR2 FQNEAQ (reference sequence). The table lists this clonotype with a few counts. Its antigen remains unidentified. Another study also made use of these data, one on yellow fever vaccine responses in identical twins. That investigation notes: The T cell response to vaccination in identical twins was reportedly partly convergent and partly personalized.

Sequenced sample: PBMCs. The receptor's source is a woman aged 18-29 years in good health. J is TRBJ2-2 and V is TRBV7-9, with a possible D match to TRBD1 (6 bases). This chain's CDR3 is CASSPQGMNTGELFF. In DNA form, the CDR3 reads TGTGCCAGCAGCCCCCAGGGGATGAACACCGGGGAGCTGTTTTTT. Full variable domain (outside the CDR3, taken from reference TRBV7-9 and TRBJ2-2): DTGVSQNPRHKITKRGQNVTFRCDPISEHNRLYWYRQTLGQGPEFLTYFQNEAQLEKSRLLSDRFSAERPKGSFSTLEIQRTEQGDSAMYLCASSPQGMNTGELFFGEGSRLTVL.